This TCR beta chain comes out of a study of T cell repertoires in ileal Crohn's disease. Each sample's TCRB immunosequencing used 450 to 650 nanograms of biopsy DNA. This table comes from immunoSEQ multiplex PCR, and its TCRdb copy is limited to in-frame clones, with some not included. Of under 15,000 clones in the sample, 80% to 90% were seen once. The CDR3 runs 15 residues. V lost 6 bases to trimming and J lost 1 base, with 16 bases between them. Germline V gene data show CDR1 as SGHRS and CDR2 as YFSETQ. Sample time point: neoterminal ileum biopsy at postoperative endoscopy, about 6 months after surgery.

This chain links TRBV5-1 with TRBJ2-5; a possible D gene is TRBD2 (5 bases). What was sequenced was ileal tissue. The TCR was taken from an adult with Crohn's disease. CDR3 loop: CASTPRSSGQETQYF. CDR3 nucleotide sequence: TGCGCCAGCACCCCTCGGTCGAGCGGCCAAGAGACCCAGTACTTC.